This T cell receptor (beta chain) was documented in a study of blood T cell repertoires in COVID-19. Authors' analysis steps: Using reference gene primer amplification, nucleated cell counts were estimated. The data were produced by immunoSEQ multiplex PCR, yet TCRdb's version contains in-frame clones alone and is incomplete. V, J and clone size derive from that table, while D and trimming were established from the DNA sequence. The sample holds about 150,000 clones, roughly 80% seen once. The CDR3 is 16 amino acids. In germline, CDR1 is SGHRS, CDR2 YFSETQ. Trimming pared 0 bases from V and 4 bases from J, leaving 11 bases between.

The sequence was collected from a woman in her sixties or seventies with acute or convalescent COVID-19. V gene TRBV5-1 combines with J gene TRBJ2-6; D might be TRBD1 (6 bases). The sequencing sample was made of peripheral blood. CDR3 amino acids: CASSLGGPSGANVLTF. The DNA of the CDR3 is TGCGCCAGCAGCTTGGGGGGGCCGTCCGGGGCCAACGTCCTGACTTTC. Full variable domain (rest looked up from reference TRBV5-1 and TRBJ2-6): KAGVTQTPRYLIKTRGQQVTLSCSPISGHRSVSWYQQTPGQGLQFLFEYFSETQRNKGNFPGRFSGRQFSNSRSEMNVSTLELGDSALYLCASSLGGPSGANVLTFGAGSRLTVL.